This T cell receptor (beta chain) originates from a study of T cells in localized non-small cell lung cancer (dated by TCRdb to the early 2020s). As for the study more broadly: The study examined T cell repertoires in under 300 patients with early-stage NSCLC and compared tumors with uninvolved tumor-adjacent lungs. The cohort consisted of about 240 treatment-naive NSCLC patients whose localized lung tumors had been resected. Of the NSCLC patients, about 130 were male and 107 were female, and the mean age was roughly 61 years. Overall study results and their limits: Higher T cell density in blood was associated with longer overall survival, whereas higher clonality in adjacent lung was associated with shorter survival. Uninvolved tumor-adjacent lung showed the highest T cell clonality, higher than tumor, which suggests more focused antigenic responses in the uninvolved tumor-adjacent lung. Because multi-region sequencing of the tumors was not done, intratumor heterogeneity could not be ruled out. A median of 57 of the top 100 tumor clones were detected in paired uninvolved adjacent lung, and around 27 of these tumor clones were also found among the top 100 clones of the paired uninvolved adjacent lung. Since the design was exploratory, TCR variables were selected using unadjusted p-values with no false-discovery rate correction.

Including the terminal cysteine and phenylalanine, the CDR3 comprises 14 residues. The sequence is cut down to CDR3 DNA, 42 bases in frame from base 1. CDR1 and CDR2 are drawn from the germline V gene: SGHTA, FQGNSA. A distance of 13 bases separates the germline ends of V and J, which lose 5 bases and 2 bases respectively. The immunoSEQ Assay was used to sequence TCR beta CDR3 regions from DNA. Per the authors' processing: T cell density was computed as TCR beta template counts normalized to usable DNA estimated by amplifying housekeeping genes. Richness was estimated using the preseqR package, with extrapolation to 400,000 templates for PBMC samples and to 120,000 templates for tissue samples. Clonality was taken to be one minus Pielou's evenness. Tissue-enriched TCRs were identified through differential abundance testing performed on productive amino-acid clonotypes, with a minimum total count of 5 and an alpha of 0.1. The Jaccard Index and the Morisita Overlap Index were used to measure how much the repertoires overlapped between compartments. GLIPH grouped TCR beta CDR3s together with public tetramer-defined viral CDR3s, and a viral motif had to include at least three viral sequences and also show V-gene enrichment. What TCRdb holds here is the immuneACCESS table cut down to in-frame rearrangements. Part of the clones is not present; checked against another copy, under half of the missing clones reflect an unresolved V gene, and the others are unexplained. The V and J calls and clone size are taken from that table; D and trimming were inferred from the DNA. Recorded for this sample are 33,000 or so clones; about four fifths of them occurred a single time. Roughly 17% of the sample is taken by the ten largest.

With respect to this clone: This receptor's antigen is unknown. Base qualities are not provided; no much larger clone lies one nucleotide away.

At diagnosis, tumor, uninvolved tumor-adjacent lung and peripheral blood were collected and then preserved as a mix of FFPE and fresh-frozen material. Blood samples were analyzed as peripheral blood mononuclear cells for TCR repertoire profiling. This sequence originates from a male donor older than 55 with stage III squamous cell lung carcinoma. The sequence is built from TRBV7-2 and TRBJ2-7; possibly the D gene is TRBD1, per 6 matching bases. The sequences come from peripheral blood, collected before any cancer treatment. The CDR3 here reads CASSPGQSTYEQYF. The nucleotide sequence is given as TGTGCCAGCAGCCCCGGACAGTCAACCTACGAGCAGTACTTC.